Listed below are T cell receptor beta chains from one sample, sequenced in a study of blood T cell repertoires in COVID-19. Produced via immunoSEQ multiplex PCR; TCRdb's table is partial and in-frame only. The data contain around 110,000 clones, 84% of them seen just once; the ten biggest clones take up about 4.2%. Input material: peripheral blood. These receptor sequences come from a human donor in a cohort sampled during active COVID-19. The conserved cysteine and the conserved F or W are not part of the CDR3 here.

j_call | v_call | cdr3_aa
TRBJ1-1 | TRBV5-5 | ASSSSIGAVNTEAF
TRBJ1-2 | TRBV3-1/TRBV3-2 | ASSQTPTGDRIHYGYT
TRBJ1-2 | TRBV10-3 | AIRGTGTNYGYT
TRBJ2-3 | TRBV5-5 | ASSFQGLAELTDTQY
TRBJ2-3 | TRBV19 | ASSRAYSTDTQY
TRBJ1-4 | TRBV3-1/TRBV3-2 | ASSQFKPTGGGEKLF
TRBJ2-1 | TRBV7-2 | ASSSIVAGTYNEQF
TRBJ1-4 | TRBV5-1 | ASSRRTGTGEKLF
TRBJ1-5 | TRBV18 | ASSPPGQGSQPQH
TRBJ1-2 | TRBV11-2 | ASRQNRVNGYT
TRBJ1-2 | TRBV18 | ASSADRDGYT
TRBJ1-3 | TRBV6-5 | ASSVTGSAGNTIY
TRBJ2-3 | TRBV5-1 | ASSETGPDTQY
TRBJ2-7 | TRBV30 | AYGQNYEQY
TRBJ2-1 | TRBV9 | ASSVASGRNEQF
TRBJ2-7 | TRBV7-2 | ASSYLNYFSYEQY
TRBJ1-3 | TRBV7-9 | ASSLGGSGNTIY
TRBJ1-1 | TRBV12-3/TRBV12-4 | ASSPRQEAF
TRBJ2-1 | TRBV4-3 | ASSQDFGLAFNEQF
TRBJ2-2 | TRBV10-3 | AISESGPQIRGTGELF
TRBJ2-7 | TRBV20-1 | SAGGSYEQY
TRBJ2-7 | TRBV28 | ASSGGRAYEQY
TRBJ1-1 | TRBV7-9 | ASSLAQVAEAF
TRBJ2-3 | TRBV6-6 | ASTQGGRVDTQY
TRBJ2-2 | TRBV19 | ASRGTSANTGELF
TRBJ1-2 | TRBV11-1 | ASSPQRTTAYGYT
TRBJ2-3 | TRBV6-6 | ASSSERGWGTDTQY
TRBJ2-1 | TRBV6-2/TRBV6-3 | ASSRGASGRWNEQF
TRBJ1-2 | TRBV19 | ASSMGGYNYGYT
TRBJ2-7 | TRBV10-3 | AISESVAGSSYEQY
TRBJ2-1 | TRBV30 | AWRRGLSYNEQF
TRBJ2-1 | TRBV7-2 | ASSSTGSSYNEQF
TRBJ1-4 | TRBV6-2/TRBV6-3 | ASSYYGDAATNEKLF
TRBJ1-5 | TRBV18 | ASSPVDRGQPQH
TRBJ2-7 | TRBV28 | ASTLREPYEQY